The text below deals with one T cell receptor beta chain. Germline values: CDR1 LNHNV, CDR2 YYDKDF (reference sequence). V was clipped by 5 bases and J by 4 bases, with 12 bases between them. This CDR3 comprises 13 residues. The data are from a study of shared clonotypes between healthy human individuals. CD45RO-negative CD8 cells positively selected for CCR7 made up the naive population, which excluded terminally differentiated effector memory CD45RA+ cells. The study drew its donors from healthy HIV-negative adults without recent acute infections or vaccinations. Execution of the assay was at deep level. Tens of thousands of T cell genomes (roughly 190 ng DNA) went into each sorted-subset replicate. Sequencing was performed with immunoSEQ multiplex PCR; in TCRdb, only in-frame clones are kept and a portion is missing. The sample carries 2 million to 2.5 million clones, roughly 91% recorded once.

Sequencing was carried out using naive CD8+ T cells from PBMCs. The origin of this receptor is a man in his late teens or twenties in good health. Some clones in this sample may be carry-over from other donors' samples. The V and J genes are TRBV15 and TRBJ2-7; a possible D gene is TRBD1 (5 bases). CDR3 coding DNA: TGTGCCACCAGCGCAGAACAGGTTTACGAGCAGTACTTC. This codes for CATSAEQVYEQYF.